The clone carrying this T cell receptor beta chain has only a few counts. These data belong to a study of T cell changes during pregnancy in multiple sclerosis. Sequencing was performed with immunoSEQ multiplex PCR; in TCRdb, only in-frame clones are kept and a portion is missing. In the table there are 20,000 to 25,000 clones, approximately 90% of which are singletons. The CDR3 spans 13 residues. V lost 2 bases and J lost 5, with 9 bases in between. The V gene's germline CDR1 is SEHNR and CDR2 FQNEAQ (reference sequence). The genes are TRBV7-9 and TRBJ1-1; D uncertain. The source material was CD4+ T cells from peripheral blood mononuclear cells, sampled in the third trimester of pregnancy. This TCR was sampled from a female donor with multiple sclerosis, enrolled in a pregnancy study. Here the CDR3 DNA reads TGTGCCAGCAGCTTACCCCCAGTAACTGAAGCTTTCTTT. Translation: CASSLPPVTEAFF. Combining the CDR3 with reference TRBV7-9 and TRBJ1-1 gives the whole variable domain DTGVSQNPRHKITKRGQNVTFRCDPISEHNRLYWYRQTLGQGPEFLTYFQNEAQLEKSRLLSDRFSAERPKGSFSTLEIQRTEQGDSAMYLCASSLPPVTEAFFGQGTRLTVV.